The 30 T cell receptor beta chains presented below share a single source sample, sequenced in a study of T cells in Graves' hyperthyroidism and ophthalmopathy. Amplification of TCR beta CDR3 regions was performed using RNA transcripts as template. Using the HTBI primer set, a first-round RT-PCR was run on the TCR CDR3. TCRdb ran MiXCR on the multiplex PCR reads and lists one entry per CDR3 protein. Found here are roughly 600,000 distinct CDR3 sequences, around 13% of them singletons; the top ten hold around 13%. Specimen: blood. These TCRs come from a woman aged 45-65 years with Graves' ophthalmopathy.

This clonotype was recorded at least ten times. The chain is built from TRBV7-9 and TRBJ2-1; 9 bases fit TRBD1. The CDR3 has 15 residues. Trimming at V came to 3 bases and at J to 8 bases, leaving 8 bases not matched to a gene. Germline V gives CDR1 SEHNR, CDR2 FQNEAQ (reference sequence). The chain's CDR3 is CASSLGQGVRDEQFF. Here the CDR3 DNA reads TGTGCCAGCAGCTTGGGACAGGGCGTTCGGGATGAGCAGTTCTTC.

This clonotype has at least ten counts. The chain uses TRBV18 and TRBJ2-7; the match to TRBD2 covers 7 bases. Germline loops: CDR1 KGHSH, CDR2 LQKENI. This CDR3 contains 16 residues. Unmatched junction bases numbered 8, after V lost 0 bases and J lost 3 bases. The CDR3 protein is CASSPPRSERGYEQYF. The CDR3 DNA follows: TGTGCCAGCTCACCACCACGCTCCGAGCGGGGCTACGAGCAGTACTTC.

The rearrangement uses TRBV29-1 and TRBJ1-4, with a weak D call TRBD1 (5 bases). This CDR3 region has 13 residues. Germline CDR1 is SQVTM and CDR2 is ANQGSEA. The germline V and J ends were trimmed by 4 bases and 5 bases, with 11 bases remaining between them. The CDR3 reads CSVGGVLNEKLFF. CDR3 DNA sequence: TGCAGCGTTGGAGGGGTTTTAAATGAAAAACTGTTTTTT.

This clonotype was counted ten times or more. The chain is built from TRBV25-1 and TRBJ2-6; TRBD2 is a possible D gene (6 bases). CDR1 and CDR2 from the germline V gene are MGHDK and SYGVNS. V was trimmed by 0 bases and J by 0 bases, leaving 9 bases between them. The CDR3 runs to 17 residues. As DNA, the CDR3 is TGTGCCAGCAGTGAATATGGAGGGCTCTCTGGGGCCAACGTCCTGACTTTC. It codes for CASSEYGGLSGANVLTF.

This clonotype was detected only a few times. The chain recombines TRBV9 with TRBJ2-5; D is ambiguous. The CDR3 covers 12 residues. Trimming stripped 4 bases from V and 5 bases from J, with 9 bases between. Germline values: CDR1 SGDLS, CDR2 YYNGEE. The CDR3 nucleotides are TGTGCCAGCAGCTCCTACACGGAGACCCAGTACTTC. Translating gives CASSSYTETQYF.

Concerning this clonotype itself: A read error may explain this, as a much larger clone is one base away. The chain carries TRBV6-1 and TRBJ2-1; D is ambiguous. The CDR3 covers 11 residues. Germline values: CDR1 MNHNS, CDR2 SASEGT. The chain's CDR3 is CASRLYSEQFF. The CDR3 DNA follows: TGTGCCAGCCGCCTTTACAGTGAGCAGTTCTTC.

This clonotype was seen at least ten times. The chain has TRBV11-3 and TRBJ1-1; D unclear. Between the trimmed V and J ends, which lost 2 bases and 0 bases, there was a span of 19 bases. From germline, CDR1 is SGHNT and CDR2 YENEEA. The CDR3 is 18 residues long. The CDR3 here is CASSLLGQASPLNTEAFF. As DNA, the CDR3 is TGTGCCAGCAGCTTATTAGGGCAAGCAAGCCCCTTGAACACTGAAGCTTTCTTT.

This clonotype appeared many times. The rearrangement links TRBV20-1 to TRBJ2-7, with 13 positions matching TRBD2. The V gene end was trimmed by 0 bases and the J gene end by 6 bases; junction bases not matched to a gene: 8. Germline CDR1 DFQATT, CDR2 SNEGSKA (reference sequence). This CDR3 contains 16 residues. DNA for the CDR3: TGCAGTGCTAGAGATCGAACTAGCGGGAGGGGGGGCGAGCAGTACTTC. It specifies CSARDRTSGRGGEQYF.

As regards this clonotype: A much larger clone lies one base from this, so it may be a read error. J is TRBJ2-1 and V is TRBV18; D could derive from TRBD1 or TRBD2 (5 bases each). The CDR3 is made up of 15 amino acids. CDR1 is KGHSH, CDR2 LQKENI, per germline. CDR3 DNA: TGTGTCAGCTCACGACAGCGGCCCTCCTACAATGAGCAGTTCTTC. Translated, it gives CVSSRQRPSYNEQFF.

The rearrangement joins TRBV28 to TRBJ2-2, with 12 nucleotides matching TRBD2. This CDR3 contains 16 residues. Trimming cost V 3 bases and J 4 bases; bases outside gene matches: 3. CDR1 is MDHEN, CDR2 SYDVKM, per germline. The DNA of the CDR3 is TGTGCCAGCAGTTTCGGACTAGCGGGATTCACCGGGGAGCTGTTTTTT. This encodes CASSFGLAGFTGELFF.

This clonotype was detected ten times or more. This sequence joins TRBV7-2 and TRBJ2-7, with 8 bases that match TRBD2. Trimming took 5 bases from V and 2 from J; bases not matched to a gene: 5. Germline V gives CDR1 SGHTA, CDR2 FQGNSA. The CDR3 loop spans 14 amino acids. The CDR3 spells CASSGTRVPYEQYF. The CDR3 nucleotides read TGTGCCAGCAGCGGGACTAGGGTACCCTACGAGCAGTACTTC.

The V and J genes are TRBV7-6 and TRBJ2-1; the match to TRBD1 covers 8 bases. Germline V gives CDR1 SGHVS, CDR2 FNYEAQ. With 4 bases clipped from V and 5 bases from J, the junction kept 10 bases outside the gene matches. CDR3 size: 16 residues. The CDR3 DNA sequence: TGTGCCAGCAGCTCCGGACAGGGATCGCTTAACAATGAGCAGTTCTTC. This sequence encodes CASSSGQGSLNNEQFF.

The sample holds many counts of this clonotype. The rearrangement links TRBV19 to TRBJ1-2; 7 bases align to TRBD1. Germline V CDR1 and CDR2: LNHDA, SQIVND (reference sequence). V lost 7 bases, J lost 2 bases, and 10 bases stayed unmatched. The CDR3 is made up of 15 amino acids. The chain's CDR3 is CASTPGGGRNYGYTF. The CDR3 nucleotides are TGTGCCAGTACCCCGGGAGGGGGCCGGAACTATGGCTACACCTTC.

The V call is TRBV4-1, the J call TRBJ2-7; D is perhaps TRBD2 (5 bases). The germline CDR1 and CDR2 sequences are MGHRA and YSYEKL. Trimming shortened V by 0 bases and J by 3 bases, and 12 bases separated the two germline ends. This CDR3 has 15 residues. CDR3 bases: TGCGCCAGCAGCCAAGACTCCGCGGGCATCTACGAGCAGTACTTC. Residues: CASSQDSAGIYEQYF.

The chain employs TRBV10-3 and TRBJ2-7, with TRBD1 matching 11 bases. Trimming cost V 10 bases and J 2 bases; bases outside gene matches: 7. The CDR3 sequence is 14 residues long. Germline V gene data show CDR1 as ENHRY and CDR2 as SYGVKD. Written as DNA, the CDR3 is TGTGCCACTACGGACAGGGGGCCCACCTACGAGCAGTACTTC. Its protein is CATTDRGPTYEQYF.

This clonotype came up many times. As DNA, the CDR3 is TGTGCCAGCAGCTTAGGTCCAGACGGCACCGGGGAGCTGTTTTTT. Amino acids: CASSLGPDGTGELFF. The chain combines TRBV7-9 with TRBJ2-2, with D unresolved. CDR1 SEHNR and CDR2 FQNEAQ come from the germline V gene (reference sequence). The length of the CDR3 is 15 residues. V was shortened by 1 base and J by 4 bases, with 10 bases between the two germline ends.

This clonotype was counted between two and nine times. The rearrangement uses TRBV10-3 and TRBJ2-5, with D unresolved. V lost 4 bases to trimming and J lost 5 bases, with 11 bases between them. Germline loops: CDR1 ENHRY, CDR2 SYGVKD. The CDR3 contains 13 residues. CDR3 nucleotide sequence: TGTGCCATCAGTGGGCAAATGGGGGAGACCCAGTACTTC. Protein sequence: CAISGQMGETQYF.

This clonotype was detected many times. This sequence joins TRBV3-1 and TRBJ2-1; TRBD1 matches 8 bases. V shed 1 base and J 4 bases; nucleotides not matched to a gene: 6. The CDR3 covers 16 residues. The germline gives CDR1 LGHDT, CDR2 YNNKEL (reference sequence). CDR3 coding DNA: TGTGCCAGCAGCCAAGGCCAGGGGGCCCCTTACAATGAGCAGTTCTTC. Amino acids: CASSQGQGAPYNEQFF.

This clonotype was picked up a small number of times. This CDR3 is CASSVASTANTGELFF. The CDR3 nucleotides read TGTGCCAGCAGCGTAGCTTCGACTGCGAACACCGGGGAGCTGTTTTTT. The rearrangement links TRBV9 to TRBJ2-2; D remains unclear. Per the germline V gene, CDR1 is SGDLS and CDR2 is YYNGEE. The CDR3 consists of 16 residues. Trimming pared 0 bases from V and 0 bases from J, leaving 9 bases between.

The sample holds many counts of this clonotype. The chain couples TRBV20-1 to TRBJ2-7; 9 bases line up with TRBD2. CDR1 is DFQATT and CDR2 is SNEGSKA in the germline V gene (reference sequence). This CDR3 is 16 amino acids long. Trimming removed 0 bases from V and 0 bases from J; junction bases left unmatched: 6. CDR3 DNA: TGCAGTGCTAGAGATGTCGTTAGCGGGAGCTCCTACGAGCAGTACTTC. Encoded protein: CSARDVVSGSSYEQYF.

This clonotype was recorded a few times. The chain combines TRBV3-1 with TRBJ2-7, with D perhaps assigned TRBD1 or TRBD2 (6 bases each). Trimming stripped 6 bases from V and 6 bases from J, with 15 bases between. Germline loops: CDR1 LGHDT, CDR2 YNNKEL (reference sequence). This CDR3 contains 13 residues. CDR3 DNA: TGTGCCAGCAGTCCCCTGGGGGGCTCCGAGCAGTACTTC. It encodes CASSPLGGSEQYF.

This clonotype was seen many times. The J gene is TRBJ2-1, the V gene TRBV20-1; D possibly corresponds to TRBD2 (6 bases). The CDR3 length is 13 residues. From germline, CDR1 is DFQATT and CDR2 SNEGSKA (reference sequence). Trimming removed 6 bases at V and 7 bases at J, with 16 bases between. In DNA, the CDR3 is TGCAGTGCCCCAGGCGTCGGGAGAAATGAGCAGTTCTTC. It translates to CSAPGVGRNEQFF.

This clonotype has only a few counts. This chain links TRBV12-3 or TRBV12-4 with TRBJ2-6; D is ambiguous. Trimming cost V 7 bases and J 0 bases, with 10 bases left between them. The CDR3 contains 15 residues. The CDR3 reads CASTFGHSGANVLTF. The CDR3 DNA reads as TGTGCCAGCACTTTCGGGCACTCTGGGGCCAACGTCCTGACTTTC.

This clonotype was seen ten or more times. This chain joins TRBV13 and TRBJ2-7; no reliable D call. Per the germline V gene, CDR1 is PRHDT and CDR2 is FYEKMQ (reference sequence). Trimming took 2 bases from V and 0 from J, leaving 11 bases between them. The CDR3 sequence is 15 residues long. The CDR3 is CASSLRHRDSYEQYF. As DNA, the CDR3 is TGTGCCAGCAGCTTACGGCACAGAGACTCCTACGAGCAGTACTTC.

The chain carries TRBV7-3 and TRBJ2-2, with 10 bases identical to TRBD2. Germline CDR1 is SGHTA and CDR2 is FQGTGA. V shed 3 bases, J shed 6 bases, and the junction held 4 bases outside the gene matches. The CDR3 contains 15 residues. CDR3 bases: TGTGCCAGCAGCTTTGGAGCGGGAGGGGCCGGGGAGCTGTTTTTT. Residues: CASSFGAGGAGELFF.

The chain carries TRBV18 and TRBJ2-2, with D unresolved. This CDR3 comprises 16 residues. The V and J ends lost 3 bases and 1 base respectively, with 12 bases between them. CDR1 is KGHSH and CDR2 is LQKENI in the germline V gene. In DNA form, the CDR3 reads TGTGCCAGCTCACCTTTCGAGACAAGGAACACCGGGGAGCTGTTTTTT. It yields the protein CASSPFETRNTGELFF.

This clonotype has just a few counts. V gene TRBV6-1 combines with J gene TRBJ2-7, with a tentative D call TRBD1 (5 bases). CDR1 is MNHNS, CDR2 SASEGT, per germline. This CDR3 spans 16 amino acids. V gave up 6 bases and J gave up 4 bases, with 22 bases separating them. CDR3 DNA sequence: TGTGCCAGCAGCCGGCTGTTCGCAGGGTTAAGATACGAGCAGTACTTC. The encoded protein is CASSRLFAGLRYEQYF.

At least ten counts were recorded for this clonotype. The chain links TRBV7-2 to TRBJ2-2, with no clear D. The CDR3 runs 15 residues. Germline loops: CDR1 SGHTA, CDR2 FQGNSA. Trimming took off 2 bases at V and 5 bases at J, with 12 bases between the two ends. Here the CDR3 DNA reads TGTGCCAGCAGCTTAACCTCCGGGTTAACCGGGGAGCTGTTTTTT. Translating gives CASSLTSGLTGELFF. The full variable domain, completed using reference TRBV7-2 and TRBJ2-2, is GAGVSQSPSNKVTEKGKDVELRCDPISGHTALYWYRQSLGQGLEFLIYFQGNSAPDKSGLPSDRFSAERTGGSVSTLTIQRTQQEDSAVYLCASSLTSGLTGELFFGEGSRLTVL.

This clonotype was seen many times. The CDR3 sequence: CASLTGFRGNQPQHF. CDR3 nucleotides: TGTGCCAGCCTTACAGGGTTCCGGGGTAATCAGCCCCAGCATTTT. The chain recombines TRBV28 with TRBJ1-5, with a possible D match to TRBD1 (6 bases). V was clipped by 8 bases and J by 4 bases, with 18 bases between them. CDR1 MDHEN and CDR2 SYDVKM come from the germline V gene. The CDR3 covers 15 residues.

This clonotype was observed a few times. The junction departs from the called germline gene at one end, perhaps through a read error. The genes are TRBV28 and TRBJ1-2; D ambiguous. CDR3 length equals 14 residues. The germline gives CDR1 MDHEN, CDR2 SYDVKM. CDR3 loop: CASSLNQVNDGYTF. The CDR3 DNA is TGTGCCAGCAGTTTAAATCAGGTTAACGATGGCTACACCTTC.